The rows below give T cell receptor beta chains drawn from one sample of a study of early T cells in non-severe SARS-CoV-2 infection. TCRdb passed the 5' RACE reads through MiXCR, listing each CDR3 protein once. The repertoire includes more than 80,000 distinct CDR3 sequences, approximately 15% of them detected once, and 6% to 7.5% sits in the top ten. Source material: whole blood. The receptors come from an adult who was a healthcare worker with PCR-confirmed SARS-CoV-2 infection or an uninfected control (not recorded which). CDR3s include the opening cysteine and the closing phenylalanine or tryptophan. The order of the fields is clone size, V gene, J gene, D gene, CDR3 DNA, CDR3 protein. D genes are given only for firm matches. Clone sizes are given selectively: once, few, many, or a class where the clone is expanded.

NA	TRBV29-1	TRBJ2-7	TRBD2	TGCAGCGTTGGGGCAGGGGGCGAAAGCGGGAGGGTATACGAGCAGTACTTC	CSVGAGGESGRVYEQYF
many	TRBV20-1	TRBJ2-7	TRBD1	TGCAGTGCGTACACAGGGGGTAGGGGGTACGAGCAGTACTTC	CSAYTGGRGYEQYF
few	TRBV4-2	TRBJ2-5	NA	TGTGCCAGCAGCCAAGCTCAGGGAACAGAGACCCAGTACTTC	CASSQAQGTETQYF
NA	TRBV6-5	TRBJ1-1	NA	TGTGCCAGCAGTTACTCGATACTCGGAGCCACTGAAGCTTTCTTT	CASSYSILGATEAFF
many	TRBV6-1	TRBJ2-5	TRBD2	TGTGCCGGGGGGGGTGTCTTGCAAGAGACCCAGTACTTC	CAGGGVLQETQYF
NA	TRBV20-1	TRBJ2-1	NA	TGCAGTGCTATCTCCCCGGGATTGAAGATGGATGAGCAGTTCTTC	CSAISPGLKMDEQFF
NA	TRBV7-9	TRBJ2-1	NA	TGTGCCAGCAGCTTCGACGTGTGGGATGAGCAGTTCTTC	CASSFDVWDEQFF
few	TRBV7-9	TRBJ1-6	TRBD1	TGTGCCAGCAGCCAGGGGGACTCCTATAATTCACCCCTCCATTTT	CASSQGDSYNSPLHF
NA	TRBV11-2	TRBJ2-5	TRBD2	TGTGCCAGCACGACTAGCGGAAGAGAAGAGACCCAGTACTTC	CASTTSGREETQYF
few	TRBV7-6	TRBJ2-1	TRBD2	TGTGCCAGCAGCCCCGGGACTACCTCCACCAATGAGCAGTTCTTC	CASSPGTTSTNEQFF
few	TRBV20-1	TRBJ2-3	TRBD2	TGCAGTGCTAGCCTACGGGGAGGGGCAGATACGCAGTATTTT	CSASLRGGADTQYF
NA	TRBV25-1	TRBJ2-3	TRBD1	TGTGCCAGCAGTGCCCAGGAGGGACAGGGGGCGCCTAGCACAGATACGCAGTATTTT	CASSAQEGQGAPSTDTQYF
many	TRBV20-1	TRBJ2-1	TRBD2	TGCAGTGCTAGAGGGGGACTAGCGAGCCTTTACAATGAGCAGTTCTTC	CSARGGLASLYNEQFF
few	TRBV19	TRBJ2-1	TRBD2	TGTGCCAGTACCCTCAGCGGGAGCTCCTACAATGAGCAGTTCTTC	CASTLSGSSYNEQFF
few	TRBV7-9	TRBJ2-1	NA	TGTGCCAGCAGCTCGACAGTCAATGAGCAGTTCTTC	CASSSTVNEQFF
NA	TRBV29-1	TRBJ1-1	NA	TGCAGCGTGGGGGAAGGAGGAATGGGACGGCGGGCTTTCTTT	CSVGEGGMGRRAFF
NA	TRBV27	TRBJ1-6	NA	TGTGCCAGCAGTTTAGGTCCGGGTGGGAACTCCTATAATTCACCCCTCCACTTT	CASSLGPGGNSYNSPLHF
NA	TRBV28	TRBJ2-7	NA	TGTGCCAGCAGTTTACTGGGCGCACGACATCCAACCTACGAGCAGTACTTC	CASSLLGARHPTYEQYF
few	TRBV3-1	TRBJ2-1	TRBD2	TGTGCCAGCAACCTTCAGGGGCTAGCGGGGAGGCACAATGAGCAGTTCTTC	CASNLQGLAGRHNEQFF
NA	TRBV6-1	TRBJ2-3	TRBD1	TGTGCCAGCGGAAGGAGGACAGGCCTTCGCACAGATACGCAGTATTTT	CASGRRTGLRTDTQYF
NA	TRBV19	TRBJ2-1	NA	TGTGCCAGTTCCACAGGGCTAGCGGTCTACAATGAGCAGTTCTTC	CASSTGLAVYNEQFF
NA	TRBV7-3	TRBJ2-3	NA	TGTGCCAGCAGCCCTTCCGCTCGCACAGATACGCAGTATTTT	CASSPSARTDTQYF
NA	TRBV15	TRBJ1-1	TRBD1	TGTGCCACCAGCACAACAGGGGAGGGGACTGAAGCTTTCTTT	CATSTTGEGTEAFF
many	TRBV14	TRBJ1-1	NA	TGTGCCAGCAGCCGCGAAATCACCACGAACACTGAAGCTTTCTTT	CASSREITTNTEAFF
NA	TRBV18	TRBJ1-1	NA	TGTGCCAGCTCACCAACCGGGACCGTTGAAGCTTTCTTT	CASSPTGTVEAFF
NA	TRBV3-1	TRBJ2-7	TRBD2	TGTGCCAGCAGCCAAGATCCCGGACTAGCGGAGCAGTACTTC	CASSQDPGLAEQYF
NA	TRBV19	TRBJ1-4	TRBD1	TGTGCCAGTAGGCCGGGACAGGGGGCACGGAATGAAAAACTGTTTTTT	CASRPGQGARNEKLFF
many	TRBV5-1	TRBJ1-1	NA	TGCGCCAGCAGCTTGGCATCCCAGGCCTCCCTATTGGGCACTGAAGCTTTCTTT	CASSLASQASLLGTEAFF
many	TRBV5-6	TRBJ2-7	NA	TGTGCCAGCAGCCCCCCTACGAACCTCGAGCAGTACTTC	CASSPPTNLEQYF